Listed below are T cell receptor beta chains from one sample, sequenced in a study of PD-1 blockade in classical Hodgkin lymphoma. Measured with immunoSEQ multiplex PCR; TCRdb has only the in-frame clones, and not every one. The sample contains roughly 30,000 clones, more than 60% of which appear only once. This specimen was CD4+ T cells from blood, taken before the fourth cycle of nivolumab. These TCRs come from a human donor with classical Hodgkin lymphoma. Each CDR3 is given with its conserved first and last residue. A D gene is named only where the DNA matches it firmly. Clone size is given for some rows only: seen once, a few or many times, or a class if the clone is expanded.

length: 14
D: NA
V: TRBV19
size: NA
J: TRBJ1-2
CDR3: CASSFGRDTWGYTF
DNA: TGTGCCAGTAGTTTCGGTCGGGACACCTGGGGCTACACCTTC

length: 12
D: NA
V: TRBV19
size: few
J: TRBJ2-1
CDR3: CASSTQGNEQFF
DNA: TGTGCCAGTAGCACCCAGGGCAATGAGCAGTTCTTC

length: 15
D: TRBD1
V: TRBV28
size: NA
J: TRBJ1-2
CDR3: CASSYRDRVAYGYTF
DNA: TGTGCCAGCAGTTACAGGGACAGGGTGGCCTATGGCTACACCTTC

length: 14
D: TRBD2
V: TRBV19
size: NA
J: TRBJ2-7
CDR3: CASTPSGIPYEQYF
DNA: TGTGCCAGTACCCCTAGCGGGATCCCCTACGAGCAGTACTTC

length: 15
D: NA
V: TRBV7-9
size: NA
J: TRBJ2-3
CDR3: CASSLDSPYTDTQYF
DNA: TGTGCCAGCAGCCTCGACAGTCCCTACACAGATACGCAGTATTTT

length: 16
D: TRBD1
V: TRBV11-2
size: once
J: TRBJ2-7
CDR3: CASSPGSRTGSGEQYF
DNA: TGTGCCAGCAGCCCCGGATCCAGGACAGGGTCCGGGGAGCAGTACTTC

length: 14
D: NA
V: TRBV18
size: NA
J: TRBJ2-7
CDR3: CASSPQGGPYEQYF
DNA: TGTGCCAGCTCACCGCAGGGGGGCCCCTACGAGCAGTACTTC

length: 13
D: NA
V: TRBV5-6
size: NA
J: TRBJ2-5
CDR3: CASKPTGRETQYF
DNA: TGTGCCAGCAAGCCTACAGGGAGGGAGACCCAGTACTTC

length: 12
D: NA
V: TRBV2
size: few
J: TRBJ1-1
CDR3: CASSEQFSEAFF
DNA: TGTGCCAGCAGTGAACAGTTCTCTGAAGCTTTCTTT

length: 15
D: TRBD2
V: TRBV6-6
size: NA
J: TRBJ2-1
CDR3: CASSLAGGTYNEQFF
DNA: TGTGCCAGCAGCCTAGCGGGAGGGACCTACAATGAGCAGTTCTTC